The 5 T cell receptor beta chains below come from one sample, sequenced in a study of cytomegalovirus exposure and HLA in healthy donors. The repertoire was sequenced with immunoSEQ multiplex PCR; TCRdb's copy has only in-frame clones and lacks some. The sample has hundreds of thousands of clones, over 80% seen once. The sequenced sample was PBMCs. These receptors were collected from a woman aged 25 to 39 in good health and CMV-seropositive.

The chain is built from TRBV5-6 and TRBJ2-7; 10 positions match TRBD1. The CDR3 extends over 14 amino acids. CDR1 and CDR2 from the germline V gene are SGHDT and YYEEEE. Unmatched junction bases numbered 6, after V lost 4 bases and J lost 5 bases. CDR3 sequence: CASSLRQGANEQYF. CDR3 sequence (DNA): TGTGCCAGCAGCCTACGACAGGGGGCGAACGAGCAGTACTTC.

J is TRBJ2-1 and V is TRBV4-2, with 14 positions matching TRBD2. The V gene's germline CDR1 is LGHNA and CDR2 YNFKEQ. The V gene end was trimmed by 0 bases and the J gene end by 6 bases; junction bases not matched to a gene: 13. This CDR3 is built from 20 residues. DNA of the CDR3: TGTGCCAGCAGCCAAGATGAAACCGGGACTAGCGGGAGTAGAGGCAATGAGCAGTTCTTC. Translation gives CASSQDETGTSGSRGNEQFF.

This chain links TRBV6-5 with TRBJ2-7; D is uncertain. From germline, CDR1 is MNHEY and CDR2 SVGAGI. V lost 2 bases and J lost 0, with 14 bases in between. The CDR3 totals 16 residues. The CDR3 reads CASSYALDRTSYEQYF. The CDR3 DNA reads as TGTGCCAGCAGTTACGCGCTAGACCGTACCTCCTACGAGCAGTACTTC.

The sample holds a few counts of this clone. Compared with germline, one end of the junction differs, possibly owing to a read error. In the same sample, other DNA sequences code for this CDR3. This chain connects TRBV5-1 to TRBJ2-2, with TRBD2 matching over 11 bases. This CDR3 has 15 amino acids. CDR1 is SGHRS and CDR2 is YFSETQ in the germline V gene. For the CDR3, the DNA is TGCGCCAGCAGCTTGCTAGCGGGAGGCACCGGGGAGTTGTTTTTT. It yields the protein CASSLLAGGTGELFF.

The rearrangement uses TRBV10-3 and TRBJ1-1; D unresolved. This CDR3 is 11 amino acids long. V lost 6 bases, J lost 7 bases, and 9 bases lay in between. The germline gives CDR1 ENHRY, CDR2 SYGVKD. Written as DNA, the CDR3 is TGTGCCATCAGCGGCGGGTTTGAAGCTTTCTTT. This translates into CAISGGFEAFF.